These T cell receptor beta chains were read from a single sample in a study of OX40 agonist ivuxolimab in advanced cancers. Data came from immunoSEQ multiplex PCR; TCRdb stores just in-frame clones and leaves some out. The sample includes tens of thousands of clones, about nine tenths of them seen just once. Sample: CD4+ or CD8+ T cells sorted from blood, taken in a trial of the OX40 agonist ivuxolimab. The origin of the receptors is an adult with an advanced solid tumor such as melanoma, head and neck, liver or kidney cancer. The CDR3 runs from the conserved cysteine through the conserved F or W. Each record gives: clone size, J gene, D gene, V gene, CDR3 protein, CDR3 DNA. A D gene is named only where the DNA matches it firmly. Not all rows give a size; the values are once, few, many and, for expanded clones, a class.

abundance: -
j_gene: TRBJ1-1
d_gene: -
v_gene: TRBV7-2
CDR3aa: CASSVQGGFNTEAFF
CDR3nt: TGTGCCAGCAGCGTACAGGGTGGATTTAACACTGAAGCTTTCTTT

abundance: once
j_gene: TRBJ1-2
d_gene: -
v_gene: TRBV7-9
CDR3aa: CASSLGPGNYGYTF
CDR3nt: TGTGCCAGCAGCTTAGGCCCAGGGAACTATGGCTACACCTTC

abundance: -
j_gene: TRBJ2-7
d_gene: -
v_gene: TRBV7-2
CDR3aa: CASSSRFRGRHEQYF
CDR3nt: TGTGCCAGCAGCTCCCGGTTCAGGGGTCGCCACGAGCAGTACTTC

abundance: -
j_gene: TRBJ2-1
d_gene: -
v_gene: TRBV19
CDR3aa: CASSPQDGDNNEQFF
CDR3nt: TGTGCCAGTAGTCCTCAGGACGGAGATAACAATGAGCAGTTCTTC

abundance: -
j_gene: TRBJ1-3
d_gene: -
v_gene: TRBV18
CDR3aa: CASSPPYTAGNTIYF
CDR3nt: TGTGCCAGCTCACCACCGTATACGGCTGGAAACACCATATATTTT

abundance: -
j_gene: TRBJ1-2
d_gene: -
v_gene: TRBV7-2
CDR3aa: CASSQNNYGYTF
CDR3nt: TGTGCCAGCAGCCAAAATAACTATGGCTACACCTTC

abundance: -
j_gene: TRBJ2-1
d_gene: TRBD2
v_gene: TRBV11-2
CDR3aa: CASSLSGGSYNEQFF
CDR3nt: TGTGCCAGCAGCTTATCGGGAGGGTCCTACAATGAGCAGTTCTTC

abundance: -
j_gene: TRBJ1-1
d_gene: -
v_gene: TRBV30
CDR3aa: CAWRVVNTEAFF
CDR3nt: TGTGCCTGGAGAGTAGTGAACACTGAAGCTTTCTTT

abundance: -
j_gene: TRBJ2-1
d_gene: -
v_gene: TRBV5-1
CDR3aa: CASSLNGGPYNEQFF
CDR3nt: TGCGCCAGCAGCTTGAATGGGGGCCCCTACAATGAGCAGTTCTTC

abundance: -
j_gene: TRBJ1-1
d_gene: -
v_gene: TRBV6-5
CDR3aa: CASRTQGNTEAFF
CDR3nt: TGTGCCAGCAGGACGCAGGGAAACACTGAAGCTTTCTTT

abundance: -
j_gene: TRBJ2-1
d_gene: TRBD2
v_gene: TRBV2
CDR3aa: CASRREGGSYNEQFF
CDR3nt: TGTGCCAGCAGGAGGGAGGGAGGCTCCTACAATGAGCAGTTCTTC

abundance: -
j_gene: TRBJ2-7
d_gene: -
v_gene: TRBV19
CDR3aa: CASSRGRNGEQYF
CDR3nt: TGTGCCAGTAGTAGGGGCCGAAACGGCGAGCAGTACTTC

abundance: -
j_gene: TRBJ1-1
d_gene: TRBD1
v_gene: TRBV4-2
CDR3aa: CASSHVTGENTEAFF
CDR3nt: TGTGCCAGCAGCCATGTAACAGGGGAGAACACTGAAGCTTTCTTT

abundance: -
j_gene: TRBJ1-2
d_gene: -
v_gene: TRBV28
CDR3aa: CASSLDSRYGYTF
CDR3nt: TGTGCCAGCAGTTTAGACAGTCGCTATGGCTACACCTTC

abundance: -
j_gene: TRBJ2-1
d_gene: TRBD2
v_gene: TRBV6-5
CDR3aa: CASRGAGVSNEQFF
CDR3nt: TGTGCCAGCAGAGGTGCGGGAGTGAGCAATGAGCAGTTCTTC

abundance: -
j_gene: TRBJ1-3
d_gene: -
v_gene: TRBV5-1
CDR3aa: CASSLAWGSGNTIYF
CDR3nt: TGCGCCAGCAGCTTGGCCTGGGGCTCTGGAAACACCATATATTTT

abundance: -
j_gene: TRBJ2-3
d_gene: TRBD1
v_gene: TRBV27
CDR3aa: CASSFGTASTDTQYF
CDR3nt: TGTGCCAGCAGTTTCGGGACAGCTAGCACAGATACGCAGTATTTT

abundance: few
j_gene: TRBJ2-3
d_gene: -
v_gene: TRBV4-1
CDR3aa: CASSQGASPDTQYF
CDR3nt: TGCGCCAGCAGCCAAGGGGCTAGCCCAGATACGCAGTATTTT

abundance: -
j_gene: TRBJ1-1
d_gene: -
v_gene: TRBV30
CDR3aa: CAWRGRNTEAFF
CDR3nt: TGTGCCTGGAGAGGGAGGAACACTGAAGCTTTCTTT

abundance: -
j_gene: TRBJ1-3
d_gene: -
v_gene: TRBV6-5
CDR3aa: CASRRTANGNTIYF
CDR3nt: TGTGCCAGCAGAAGGACCGCTAACGGAAACACCATATATTTT

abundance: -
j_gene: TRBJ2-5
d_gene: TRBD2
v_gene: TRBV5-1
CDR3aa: CASSLAPSGQETQYF
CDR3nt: TGCGCCAGCAGCTTGGCCCCTAGCGGCCAAGAGACCCAGTACTTC

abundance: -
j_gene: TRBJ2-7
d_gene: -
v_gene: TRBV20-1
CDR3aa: CSARPGNEQYF
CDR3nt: TGCAGTGCAAGGCCGGGGAACGAGCAGTACTTC